This entry describes one T cell receptor (beta chain). The sample holds one count of this clone. No cognate antigen has been identified for it. Per-base qualities were not stored, and no clone one base away is much larger. The sample's time point label is to be understood as: week 35, safety follow-up. Every vaccine dose consisted of 300 ug of a 20-mer mutant IDH1 peptide in Montanide, administered subcutaneously together with topical imiquimod. Patients received eight vaccinations in weeks 1, 3, 5, 7, 11, 15, 19 and 23, corresponding to visits V03 through V10. All donors had newly diagnosed IDH1-mutant astrocytomas of WHO grade 3 or 4 that showed loss of nuclear ATRX. The samples were drawn from NOA16, a multicentre, single-arm, open-label phase I trial in Germany that tested a mutant IDH1 peptide vaccine in humans for the first time. The DNeasy Blood and Tissue Kit was used to extract genomic DNA from EDTA blood for TCRB sequencing.

V is pruned by 1 base and J by 4 bases, leaving 4 bases of the junction without a gene match. From the cysteine up to the phenylalanine, the CDR3 has a length of 16 residues. The CDR3 DNA has 48 bases and is translated from base 1. The germline V gene yields SGHAT for CDR1 and FQNNGV for CDR2. This sample is part of a study of a mutant IDH1 vaccine in newly diagnosed glioma (dated by TCRdb to the early 2020s). Concerning the study at large: Vaccination started 4-6 weeks after radiotherapy alone, or was given together with temozolomide cycles in the groups whose treatment included chemotherapy. Of the approximately 34 patients who were treated, approximately 60% were male and roughly 40% were female, and the mean age was about 40 years. Before enrollment, patients had received standard therapy of radiotherapy alone, temozolomide alone, or radiochemotherapy with temozolomide; most received the combination. The week-35 safety follow-up was designated visit V12, and the week-47 end of study was designated visit V13. Six visits were used for peripheral blood collection: V03 (baseline), V05, V07, V10, V12 and V13. For exploratory analyses, longitudinal TCRB deep sequencing was carried out in roughly 23 treated patients wherever samples were available.

Library preparation employed the immunoSEQ multiplex PCR assay. Rearranged TCR beta chain sequences were amplified with the hsTCRB Kit following the manufacturer's protocol. Sequencing of TCRB libraries was carried out on an Illumina MiSeq. The study's processing was this. Demultiplexing, trimming and gene mapping were performed with the kit vendor's proprietary platform. TCRdb obtained this table from immuneACCESS and retained in-frame rearrangements with V and J assigned. These tables miss some clones; where compared with another copy, unresolved V genes account for less than half of the shortfall, and the remainder is unexplained. The DNA was the basis for D and trimming; V, J and clone size are from that table. The sample table lists more than 55,000 clones, 80% to 90% of them with a count of one. The ten most abundant clones make up around 4.6% of the sample. What the work shows at the level of the full study, not this receptor alone: PBMC samples for TCRB deep sequencing were selected based on availability. Across multiple MHC alleles, vaccine-induced immune responses were seen in around 93% of patients. The authors stated that sample limitations prevented analyses of patient blood samples from being reproduced. Changes in the top peripheral T cell clonotypes picked up by TCRB sequencing did not appear to be linked to pseudoprogression.

This TCR came from a man aged 25-45 years with glioma. Recombination joined TRBV11-2 with TRBJ2-2; 9 bases in the middle match TRBD1. Material: PBMCs, obtained from a glioma patient whose treatment included an IDH1 peptide vaccine. CDR3 protein: CASSLATGGVTGELFF. The nucleotide sequence reads as follows: TGTGCCAGCAGCTTAGCGACAGGGGGGGTCACCGGGGAGCTGTTTTTT.